The clone carrying this TCR beta chain was seen more than once but under ten times. Its target is unknown. This sample is drawn from a study of identical twins. Study findings and constraints: Invariant cells of the MAIT and iNKT types might have partly distorted the zero-insertion analyses.

TCRdb re-derived calls from the 5' RACE reads in MiXCR, one entry per CDR3 protein. The sample lists hundreds of thousands of distinct CDR3 sequences; around 8% were seen once. CDR1 is SGHNT and CDR2 is YYREEE in the germline V gene (reference sequence). With 3 bases clipped from V and 5 bases from J, the junction kept 5 bases outside the gene matches. There are 15 residues in the CDR3. These sequences were also reported in another study, on yellow fever vaccine responses in identical twins.

Sequences were obtained from memory (CD45RO+) T cells sorted from blood. This TCR was sampled from a young woman in good health. The rearrangement links TRBV5-4 to TRBJ2-1, with 10 bases lining up with TRBD2. As DNA, the CDR3 is TGTGCCAGCAGCTCTACTAGCGGGGTCGACAATGAGCAGTTCTTC. Its protein is CASSSTSGVDNEQFF.